This TCR beta chain was documented in a study of cytomegalovirus exposure and HLA in healthy donors. In the PCR, 60 Vbeta and 13 Jbeta primers were used. The assay was immunoSEQ multiplex PCR, and TCRdb's table has in-frame clones only and misses some. The sample consists of some 120,000 clones, about 10% of them appearing once. Healthy bone marrow donors made up the donor group. Trimming took 2 bases from V and 6 from J, leaving 14 bases between them. Germline lookup yields CDR1 LNHDA and CDR2 SQIVND (reference sequence). The CDR3 is 15 amino acids. The sample consisted of PBMCs. The chain combines TRBV19 with TRBJ1-5; possibly TRBD1 for D (6 bases). This receptor was obtained from a man aged 25-40 years in good health and CMV-seronegative. As DNA, the CDR3 is TGTGCCAGTAGTATACGAGTCAGGGGCGGTCAGCCCCAGCATTTT. Amino acids: CASSIRVRGGQPQHF.